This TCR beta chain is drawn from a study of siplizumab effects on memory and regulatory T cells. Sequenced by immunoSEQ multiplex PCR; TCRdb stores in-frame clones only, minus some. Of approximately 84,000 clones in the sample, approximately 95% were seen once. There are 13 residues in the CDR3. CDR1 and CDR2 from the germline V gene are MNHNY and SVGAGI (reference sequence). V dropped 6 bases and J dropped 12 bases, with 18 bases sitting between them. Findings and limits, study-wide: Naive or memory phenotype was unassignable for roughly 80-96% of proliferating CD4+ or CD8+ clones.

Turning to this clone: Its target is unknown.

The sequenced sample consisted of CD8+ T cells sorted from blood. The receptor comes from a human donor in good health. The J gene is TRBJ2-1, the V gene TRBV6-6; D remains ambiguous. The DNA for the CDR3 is TGTGCCAGCAGCCCAAACTTGAGCTTTCGGCAGTTCTTC. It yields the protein CASSPNLSFRQFF.